This T cell receptor (beta chain) was identified in a study of blood T cell repertoires in COVID-19. About the research overall: Researchers got acute and convalescent COVID-19 samples from the United States, Italy and Spain. T cells, B-cell-depleted T cells, or PBMCs provided the cDNA or gDNA that served as material.

In the authors' methods: Scientists estimated how many nucleated cells there were by amplifying reference gene primers. Sequencing used immunoSEQ multiplex PCR; TCRdb keeps in-frame clones, though not all of them. D and trimming come from the DNA, and the V and J calls and clone size come from that table. The data contain some 180,000 clones, about 80% of them singletons. Sequencing used peripheral blood. The source of this sequence is a human donor in a cohort sampled during active COVID-19.

The CDR3 loop is CASSPQRQESSGNTIYF. CDR3 nucleotides: TGTGCCAGCAGCCCGCAGAGACAGGAGAGCTCTGGAAACACCATATATTTT. J is TRBJ1-3 and V is TRBV3-1 (or the pseudogene TRBV3-2); the D gene is possibly TRBD1 (6 bases). This CDR3 is 17 amino acids long. Trimming took 4 bases from V and 0 from J, leaving 16 bases between them. Germline values: CDR1 LGHDT, CDR2 YNNKEL (reference sequence).